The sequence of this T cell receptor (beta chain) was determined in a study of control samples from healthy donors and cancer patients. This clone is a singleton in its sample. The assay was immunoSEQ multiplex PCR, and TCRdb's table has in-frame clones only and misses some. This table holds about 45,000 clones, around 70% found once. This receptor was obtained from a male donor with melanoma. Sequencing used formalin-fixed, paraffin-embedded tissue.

The CDR3 nucleotides are TGTGCCAGCAGCCTCTGGGGGGAGTCTGACGAGCAGTACTTC. It codes for CASSLWGESDEQYF. V is TRBV11-3 and J is TRBJ2-7; D may be TRBD2 (6 bases). The CDR3 spans 14 residues. With 5 bases removed from V and 5 bases from J, the gap between germline ends came to 16 bases. Germline V gene lookup returns CDR1 SGHNT and CDR2 YENEEA. Complete variable domain (other parts from reference TRBV11-3 and TRBJ2-7): EAGVVQSPRYKIIEKKQPVAFWCNPISGHNTLYWYLQNLGQGPELLIRYENEEAVDDSQLPKDRFSAERLKGVDSTLKIQPAELGDSAVYLCASSLWGESDEQYFGPGTRLTVT.